This is a list of T cell receptor beta chains from one sample in a study of T cell repertoires in cytomegalovirus infection. These receptors are not linked to any known antigen. TCRdb itself ran the reads through MiXCR, one entry per CDR3 protein. The repertoire consists of fewer than 900,000 distinct CDR3 sequences, with roughly 29% occurring once and the leading ten covering 13%. This material consisted of cultured CD8+ T cells from PBMCs, taken from culture after CMV antigen stimulation. Receptors originate from a human donor in good health (CMV status not recorded). Some clones in this sample may be carry-over from other donors' samples. The CDR3 runs from the conserved cysteine through the conserved F or W. A D gene is named only where the DNA matches it firmly. Expanded clones are given a class, and other clones once, few, many or no size at all.

>TRBJ1-2|TRBV4-3|TRBD1|.
TGCGCCAGCAGCCAAGCCGGGACAGGGACCTATGGCTACACCTTC
CASSQAGTGTYGYTF
>TRBJ2-7|TRBV7-9|.|few
TGTGCCAGCAGCTTATGGGACAACTACGAGCAGTACTTC
CASSLWDNYEQYF
>TRBJ2-1|TRBV19|TRBD2|.
TGTGCCAGTAGTCCAGCGGGGGGCCAGGATGAGCAGTTCTTC
CASSPAGGQDEQFF
>TRBJ2-1|TRBV25-1|.|few
TGTGCCAGCAGTACCACCAAGGGGAACAATGAGCAGTTCTTC
CASSTTKGNNEQFF
>TRBJ1-5|TRBV7-2|TRBD1|many
TGTGCCAGCAGCCGACGGACAGGGAGTAGCAATCAGCCCCAGCATTTT
CASSRRTGSSNQPQHF
>TRBJ1-1|TRBV7-3|.|.
TGTGCCAGCAGCTTAGAGCCCCCTAGGACGAACACTGAAGCTTTCTTT
CASSLEPPRTNTEAFF
>TRBJ2-4|TRBV7-2|.|few
TGTGCCAGCAGCTTAGCGGGGGGGCTAGCCAAAAACATTCAGTACTTC
CASSLAGGLAKNIQYF
>TRBJ2-5|TRBV11-3|.|few
TGTGCCAGCAGCTCCCCACAGGCGGAAGAGACCCAGTACTTC
CASSSPQAEETQYF
>TRBJ1-1|TRBV6-6|.|.
TGTGCCAGCAGTTACTCGCCTAGTTGGAACACTGAAGCTTTCTTT
CASSYSPSWNTEAFF
>TRBJ1-2|TRBV28|TRBD1|once
TGTGCCAGCAGTTTATGGCCAGGGGGCCAGGATGGCTACACCTTC
CASSLWPGGQDGYTF
>TRBJ2-2|TRBV24-1|.|.
TGTGCCACCAGTCCCCGGGACACCCACACCGGGGAGCTGTTTTTT
CATSPRDTHTGELFF
>TRBJ2-5|TRBV3-1|TRBD2|.
TGTGCCAGCAGCCAAGGACTAGCGGGGATAGAGACCCAGTACTTC
CASSQGLAGIETQYF
>TRBJ1-2|TRBV5-6|.|many
TGTGCCAGCACCAGGGGTCGGGGCGTGAACTATGGCTACACCTTC
CASTRGRGVNYGYTF
>TRBJ1-5|TRBV7-8|.|many
TGTGCCAGCAGCCCTAATCGGGGTGGCAATCAGCCCCAGCATTTT
CASSPNRGGNQPQHF
>TRBJ1-1|TRBV7-6|TRBD1|.
TGTGCCAGCAGCCCCAGTAGGGACAGGGGAGTGAACACTGAAGCTTTCTTT
CASSPSRDRGVNTEAFF
>TRBJ2-3|TRBV20-1|.|few
TGCAGTGCTAGAGATCAGGATTGGGGCCGGACCGGCACAGATACGCAGTATTTT
CSARDQDWGRTGTDTQYF
>TRBJ2-1|TRBV4-1|.|.
TGCGCCAGCAGCCAAGCTTGGGGGCTATCCTACAATGAGCAGTTCTTC
CASSQAWGLSYNEQFF
>TRBJ2-1|TRBV6-1|.|few
TGTGCCAGCAGCGACTGGAGGACGAATGAGCAGTTCTTC
CASSDWRTNEQFF
>TRBJ2-7|TRBV7-2|.|many
TGTGCCAGCAGCTTACTCGAAGACTACGAGCAGTACTTC
CASSLLEDYEQYF
>TRBJ1-2|TRBV7-9|.|.
TGTGCCAGCAGCAGACGAGATCGCTACACCTTC
CASSRRDRYTF
>TRBJ1-5|TRBV7-9|.|.
TGTGCCAGCAGCTCTACAGGGTCGCCCCAGCCCCAGCATTTT
CASSSTGSPQPQHF
>TRBJ1-2|TRBV20-1|.|.
TGCAGTGCTTACCGGTCGGGAGACTATGGCTACACCTTC
CSAYRSGDYGYTF
>TRBJ1-1|TRBV7-9|TRBD1|few
TGTGCCAGCAGCTTTTTGCAGGGGGCGCGTACTGAAGCTTTCTTT
CASSFLQGARTEAFF
>TRBJ2-5|TRBV20-1|.|few
TGCAGTGCGGGACCGAGGAGGGGGCGTTGGGAGACCCAGTACTTC
CSAGPRRGRWETQYF
>TRBJ1-1|TRBV6-5|TRBD1|.
TGTGCCAGCAGACTTGACAGGGAAATGAACACTGAAGCTTTCTTT
CASRLDREMNTEAFF
>TRBJ2-5|TRBV7-8|.|few
TGTGCCAGCAGCCCGTCTAGTGGACACCAAGAGACCCAGTACTTC
CASSPSSGHQETQYF
>TRBJ1-2|TRBV20-1|TRBD1|.
TGCAGTGCTAGGGACAGGGGATATGGCTACACCTTC
CSARDRGYGYTF
>TRBJ1-2|TRBV4-3|TRBD1|.
TGCGCCAGCAGCCAAGCGGACAGGGGGAACTATGGCTACACCTTC
CASSQADRGNYGYTF
>TRBJ2-7|TRBV7-9|.|.
TGTGCCAGCAGCGAGGGCAGCATCCCCTACGAGCAGTACTTC
CASSEGSIPYEQYF
>TRBJ2-2|TRBV24-1|.|once
TGTGCCACCAGTGCTGGTTCCCGCACCGGGGAGCTGTTTTTT
CATSAGSRTGELFF
>TRBJ1-1|TRBV7-9|.|many
TGTGCCAGCAGCCCGGGAGGGCGGGGCACTGAAGCTTTCTTT
CASSPGGRGTEAFF
>TRBJ2-7|TRBV4-1|.|few
TGCGCCAGCAGCCAAGTTCCAGGAGACTCCTACGAGCAGTACTTC
CASSQVPGDSYEQYF
>TRBJ2-1|TRBV19|.|few
TGTGCCAGTAGTATCTTATTGGCGGGGGCGGCTGAGCAGTTCTTC
CASSILLAGAAEQFF